This T cell receptor beta chain was retrieved from a study of technical replicates of blood from a handful of donors. The CDR3 totals 16 residues. V gave up 6 bases and J gave up 3 bases; unmatched junction bases: 5. Germline V lookup: CDR1 PRHDT, CDR2 FYEKMQ (reference sequence). Libraries were prepared by immunoSEQ multiplex PCR; TCRdb keeps only in-frame clonotypes and omits some of them. The table lists 79,000 or so clones, over 75% of them singletons. V usage is TRBV13 and J usage is TRBJ2-3; 14 nucleotides agree with TRBD2. Sequencing was performed on T cells isolated from PBMCs. The receptor was isolated from a human donor in good health. Here the CDR3 reads CASRVTSGGATDTQYF. CDR3 coding DNA: TGTGCCAGCAGGGTGACTAGCGGGGGGGCGACAGATACGCAGTATTTT. Supplemented by reference TRBV13 and TRBJ2-3, the full variable domain reads AAGVIQSPRHLIKEKRETATLKCYPIPRHDTVYWYQQGPGQDPQFLISFYEKMQSDKGSIPDRFSAQQFSDYHSELNMSSLELGDSALYFCASRVTSGGATDTQYFGPGTRLTVL.